This T cell receptor (beta chain) emerged from a study of blood T cell repertoires in COVID-19. About the research overall: T cells, B-cell-depleted T cells, or PBMCs provided the cDNA or gDNA that served as material.

The CDR3 is made up of 13 amino acids. V shed 4 bases and J shed 8 bases, with 12 bases lying between them. Germline assignment: CDR1 SGHRS and CDR2 YFSETQ. Authors' data handling: Amplifying reference gene primers gave estimates of nucleated cell counts. The table came from immunoSEQ multiplex PCR; TCRdb's copy has only in-frame clones and leaves some out. Clone size and the V and J calls come from that table; the DNA yielded D and trimming. The table has about 94,000 clones, around 81% seen once; the top ten hold around 6.6%. Sequenced input: peripheral blood. The chain couples TRBV5-1 to TRBJ1-4; tentatively, D is TRBD1 (5 bases). The TCR originated in a man in his sixties with acute or convalescent COVID-19. The DNA for the CDR3 is TGCGCCAGCAGCCAAGACAGCTTCGAAAAACTGTTTTTT. This sequence encodes CASSQDSFEKLFF.